Given below is one T cell receptor beta chain in context. Libraries were prepared by immunoSEQ multiplex PCR; TCRdb keeps only in-frame clonotypes and omits some of them. This table holds hundreds of thousands of clones, 87% found once. This entry is derived from a study of blood T cell repertoires in COVID-19. The wider study: Spain, Italy and the United States supplied samples that represented acute and convalescent COVID-19.

V dropped 2 bases and J dropped 2 bases, with 8 bases sitting between them. CDR3 length: 14 residues. Looked up from germline, CDR1 is SGHDT and CDR2 is YYEEEE. The clonotype comes from a woman aged 40 to 49 who had recovered from COVID-19. The chain has TRBV5-6 and TRBJ1-3, with D possibly TRBD1 on 6 matching bases. The sequenced material came from peripheral blood. The CDR3 sequence is CASSFWDTGNTIYF. DNA of the CDR3: TGTGCCAGCAGCTTTTGGGACACTGGAAACACCATATATTTT.